These 23 T cell receptor beta chains were sequenced from one sample in a study of blood T cell repertoires in COVID-19. TCRdb's table, derived via immunoSEQ multiplex PCR, lists solely in-frame clones and lacks some. This table has about 35,000 clones, 90% appearing once. The sequenced sample consisted of peripheral blood. Receptors were obtained from a man older than 75 with acute or convalescent COVID-19.

The V call is TRBV29-1, the J call TRBJ2-7, with 7 bases identical to TRBD2. CDR3 length equals 11 residues. The germline CDR1 and CDR2 sequences are SQVTM and ANQGSEA. The J segment lost 6 bases and the V segment lost 3 bases, leaving 2 bases of the junction unmatched. CDR3 region: CSVEGGSEQYF. In nucleotides, the CDR3 is TGCAGCGTTGAGGGGGGGAGCGAGCAGTACTTC.

The rearrangement links TRBV10-1 to TRBJ1-1; 7 bases align to TRBD1. Germline trimming cut 6 bases from V and 3 bases from J; bases unmatched to any gene: 7. Germline assignment: CDR1 WNHNN and CDR2 SYGVQD (reference sequence). The CDR3 totals 14 residues. The CDR3 spells CASSVGGSDTEAFF. The CDR3, as DNA: TGCGCCAGCAGCGTAGGGGGCTCCGACACTGAAGCTTTCTTT.

V gene TRBV10-3 combines with J gene TRBJ1-4; maybe TRBD1 (6 bases). This CDR3 comprises 15 residues. The V gene lost 6 bases and the J gene lost 1 base, with 12 bases spanning the gap. CDR1 is ENHRY and CDR2 is SYGVKD in the germline V gene. This chain's CDR3 is CAISADRQTNEKLFF. The CDR3, as DNA: TGTGCCATCAGCGCAGACAGGCAAACTAATGAAAAACTGTTTTTT.

The chain has TRBV14 and TRBJ2-3; no firm D call. CDR3 length: 13 amino acids. Trimming took off 4 bases at V and 9 bases at J, with 14 bases between the two ends. CDR1 is SGHDN, CDR2 FVKESK, per germline. The CDR3 loop is CASSPPGARTQYF. CDR3 sequence (DNA): TGTGCCAGCAGCCCCCCTGGAGCCCGAACGCAGTATTTT. Based on the CDR3 plus reference TRBV14 and TRBJ2-3, the full variable domain is EAGVTQFPSHSVIEKGQTVTLRCDPISGHDNLYWYRRVMGKEIKFLLHFVKESKQDESGMPNNRFLAERTGGTYSTLKVQPAELEDSGVYFCASSPPGARTQYFGPGTRLTVL.

The chain employs TRBV30 and TRBJ1-1; D unclear. The CDR3 contains 11 residues. V gave up 4 bases and J gave up 1 base, with 4 bases separating them. CDR1 is GTSNPN and CDR2 is SVGIG in the germline V gene (reference sequence). The CDR3 loop reads CAWTRNTEAFF. Here the CDR3 DNA reads TGTGCCTGGACCCGGAACACTGAAGCTTTCTTT.

The chain employs TRBV18 and TRBJ2-5; D is perhaps TRBD2 (5 bases). The ends were cut back, 6 bases at V and 5 bases at J, with 19 bases in the middle. CDR3 length: 15 amino acids. Germline CDR1 reads KGHSH; CDR2 reads LQKENI. This CDR3 reads CASSFGPEAGETQYF. For the CDR3, the DNA is TGTGCCAGCTCCTTTGGGCCCGAGGCGGGTGAGACCCAGTACTTC.

The chain uses TRBV9 and TRBJ1-1; maybe TRBD1 (6 bases). Trimming removed 3 bases at V and 3 bases at J, with 12 bases between. This CDR3 region has 14 residues. Germline values: CDR1 SGDLS, CDR2 YYNGEE. CDR3 sequence (DNA): TGTGCCAGCAGCGGCGAACAGGGCCACACTGAAGCTTTCTTT. This sequence encodes CASSGEQGHTEAFF.

The chain uses TRBV7-2 and TRBJ2-3, with 8 bases lining up with TRBD1. V lost 1 base and J lost 4; bases outside the gene matches: 4. Germline V gene sequence: CDR1 SGHTA, CDR2 FQGNSA. CDR3 length: 15 amino acids. CDR3 DNA: TGTGCCAGCAGCTTAGTAGGGACAGGTTCAGATACGCAGTATTTT. It translates to CASSLVGTGSDTQYF.

J is TRBJ1-2 and V is TRBV19; D is ambiguous. The CDR3 covers 15 residues. Looked up from germline, CDR1 is LNHDA and CDR2 is SQIVND (reference sequence). Deletions cut 2 bases from V and 5 bases from J, with 15 bases between. The CDR3 DNA reads as TGTGCCAGTAGTATATCTGCTGGAGCCGGATATGGCTACACCTTC. Protein: CASSISAGAGYGYTF.

The rearrangement uses TRBV28 and TRBJ1-1; TRBD1 is a possible D gene (6 bases). Deletions cut 7 bases from V and 6 bases from J, with 18 bases between. CDR1 MDHEN and CDR2 SYDVKM come from the germline V gene. The CDR3 consists of 14 residues. The CDR3 nucleotides read TGTGCCAGCACCTCAGGACAGACCTGGGCTGAAGCTTTCTTT. This gives the protein CASTSGQTWAEAFF. The variable domain in full, completed from reference TRBV28 and TRBJ1-1, reads DVKVTQSSRYLVKRTGEKVFLECVQDMDHENMFWYRQDPGLGLRLIYFSYDVKMKEKGDIPEGYSVSREKKERFSLILESASTNQTSMYLCASTSGQTWAEAFFGQGTRLTVV.

The chain is built from TRBV9 and TRBJ2-3, with 7 bases aligning to TRBD1. Germline V CDR1 and CDR2: SGDLS, YYNGEE. CDR3 size: 14 residues. Germline trimming cut 2 bases from V and 2 bases from J; bases unmatched to any gene: 2. This CDR3 reads CASSVGQNTDTQYF. The CDR3 DNA sequence: TGTGCCAGCAGCGTGGGACAGAACACAGATACGCAGTATTTT.

This CDR3 is CASSETGGGLKAFF. CDR3 DNA: TGTGCCAGCAGTGAGACAGGGGGAGGGTTGAAAGCTTTCTTT. V gene TRBV6-4 combines with J gene TRBJ1-1; 9 bases align to TRBD1. CDR1 and CDR2 (germline): MRHNA, SNTAGT. The CDR3 is made up of 14 amino acids. V was pared by 3 bases and J by 9 bases, with 8 bases of the junction left unmatched.

The CDR3 region is CASSWQQGSQETQYF. CDR3 nucleotide sequence: TGCGCCAGCAGCTGGCAACAGGGGTCCCAAGAGACCCAGTACTTC. This chain links TRBV5-1 with TRBJ2-5; TRBD1 matches at 7 bases. This CDR3 is built from 15 residues. Germline V gene lookup returns CDR1 SGHRS and CDR2 YFSETQ. V was clipped by 3 bases and J by 1 base; unmatched bases: 6.

The rearrangement joins TRBV2 to TRBJ1-5, with D uncertain. Germline V gene data show CDR1 as SNHLY and CDR2 as FYNNEI. The V and J ends lost 9 bases and 0 bases respectively, with 6 bases between them. The CDR3 is made up of 12 amino acids. The CDR3 region has the DNA TGTGCCAGTTTTTATAGCAATCAGCCCCAGCATTTT. Translated: CASFYSNQPQHF.

The J gene is TRBJ1-5, the V gene TRBV28, with 9 bases fitting TRBD1. The CDR3 covers 14 residues. Germline CDR1 MDHEN, CDR2 SYDVKM. The trim removed 6 bases at V and 3 bases at J, leaving 3 bases unmatched. DNA for the CDR3: TGTGCCAGCAGCGACAGGGGGGACAATCAGCCCCAGCATTTT. It encodes CASSDRGDNQPQHF. The full variable domain, completed using reference TRBV28 and TRBJ1-5, is DVKVTQSSRYLVKRTGEKVFLECVQDMDHENMFWYRQDPGLGLRLIYFSYDVKMKEKGDIPEGYSVSREKKERFSLILESASTNQTSMYLCASSDRGDNQPQHFGDGTRLSIL.

This clone has a handful of counts. This rearrangement joins TRBV3-1 (or the pseudogene TRBV3-2) to TRBJ2-6; 7 bases map to TRBD2. This CDR3 contains 15 residues. The J segment lost 0 bases and the V segment lost 8 bases, leaving 4 bases of the junction unmatched. Germline V gene lookup returns CDR1 LGHDT and CDR2 YNNKEL (reference sequence). The CDR3 region is CASGRDRSGANVLTF. For the CDR3, the DNA is TGTGCCAGCGGGAGGGACCGCTCTGGGGCCAACGTCCTGACTTTC.

This sequence joins TRBV7-2 and TRBJ2-1; the D is unclear. The CDR3 extends over 12 amino acids. V was clipped by 5 bases and J by 6 bases, with 8 bases between them. Germline loops: CDR1 SGHTA, CDR2 FQGNSA. The CDR3 spells CASSPPLNEQFF. For the CDR3, the DNA is TGTGCCAGCAGCCCCCCCCTCAATGAGCAGTTCTTC.

The V and J genes are TRBV10-3 and TRBJ1-5; maybe TRBD1 (6 bases). The V end lost 2 bases, the J end lost 12 bases, and 14 bases lay between the germline ends. This CDR3 region has 13 residues. Germline values: CDR1 ENHRY, CDR2 SYGVKD. DNA of the CDR3: TGTGCCATCAGTGAGAAGGGGGATGGCAGCCAGCATTTT. Protein product: CAISEKGDGSQHF.

This chain connects TRBV9 to TRBJ2-1; 7 bases are a match to TRBD2. The CDR3 length is 15 residues. Germline-derived CDR1 and CDR2 are SGDLS and YYNGEE. The V segment lost 3 bases and the J segment 9 bases; nucleotides outside the gene matches: 12. This CDR3 is CASSASGVHQSEQFF. The CDR3 DNA sequence: TGTGCCAGCAGCGCGAGCGGGGTCCATCAAAGTGAGCAGTTCTTC. The whole variable domain, filled in from reference TRBV9 and TRBJ2-1, reads DSGVTQTPKHLITATGQRVTLRCSPRSGDLSVYWYQQSLDQGLQFLIQYYNGEERAKGNILERFSAQQFPDLHSELNLSSLELGDSALYFCASSASGVHQSEQFFGPGTRLTVL.

This chain links TRBV7-2 with TRBJ1-4, with 7 nucleotides matching TRBD1. Trimming at V came to 5 bases and at J to 3 bases, leaving 3 bases not matched to a gene. The CDR3 is 14 amino acids. Germline CDR1 SGHTA, CDR2 FQGNSA. CDR3 bases: TGTGCCAGCAGCAACGGACAGGCTAATGAAAAACTGTTTTTT. Its translation is CASSNGQANEKLFF.

CDR3 in DNA: TGTGCCAGCAGCTTGGGACAGCTTAATAATTCACCCCTCCACTTT. As protein: CASSLGQLNNSPLHF. V usage is TRBV5-6 and J usage is TRBJ1-6; the D gene is possibly TRBD1 (5 bases). V was trimmed by 0 bases and J by 5 bases, leaving 9 bases between them. The length of the CDR3 is 15 residues. Germline V gives CDR1 SGHDT, CDR2 YYEEEE.

The rearrangement links TRBV24-1 to TRBJ2-2; 7 nucleotides agree with TRBD1. The CDR3 covers 16 residues. CDR1 KGHDR and CDR2 SFDVKD come from the germline V gene. Trimming cost V 4 bases and J 7 bases; bases outside gene matches: 11. DNA for the CDR3: TGTGCCACCAGTGACCCCGGTAAAGGGGGCTACGGGGAGCTGTTTTTT. This gives the protein CATSDPGKGGYGELFF.

The CDR3 protein is CASSIDSHTEAFF. The CDR3 bases are TGTGCCAGCAGCATTGACTCGCACACTGAAGCTTTCTTT. This chain uses TRBV12-3 or TRBV12-4 with TRBJ1-1; D is uncertain. There are 13 residues in the CDR3. The V end was cut by 6 bases, the J end by 3 bases, with 11 bases between.